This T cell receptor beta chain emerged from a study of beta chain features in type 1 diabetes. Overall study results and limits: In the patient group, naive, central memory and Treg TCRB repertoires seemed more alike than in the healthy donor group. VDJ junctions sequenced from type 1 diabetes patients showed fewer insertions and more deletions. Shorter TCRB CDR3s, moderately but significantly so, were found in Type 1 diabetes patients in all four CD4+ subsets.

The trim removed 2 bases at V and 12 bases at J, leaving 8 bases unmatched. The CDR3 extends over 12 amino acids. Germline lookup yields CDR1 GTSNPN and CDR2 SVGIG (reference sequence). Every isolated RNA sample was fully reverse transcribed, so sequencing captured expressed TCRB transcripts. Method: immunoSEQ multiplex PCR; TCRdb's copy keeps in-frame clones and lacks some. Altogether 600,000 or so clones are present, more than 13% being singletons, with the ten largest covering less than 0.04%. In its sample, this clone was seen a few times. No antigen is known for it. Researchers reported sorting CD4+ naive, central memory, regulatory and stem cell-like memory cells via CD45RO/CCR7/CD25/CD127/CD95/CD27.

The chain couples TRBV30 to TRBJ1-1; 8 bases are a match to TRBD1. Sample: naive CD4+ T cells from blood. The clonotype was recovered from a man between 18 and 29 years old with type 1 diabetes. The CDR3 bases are TGTGCCTGGAGTCTGACAGGGGTAAAGACTTTCTTT. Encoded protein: CAWSLTGVKTFF.